Reported below is one T cell receptor beta chain. What it recognizes is unknown. This entry belongs to a study of CD4+ T cells in melanoma. Study-wide results and caveats: Diverse differentiation states were reported for melanoma neoantigen-specific CD4+ T cells. CD8+ T cell, macrophage and B cell function reportedly correlated with neoantigen-specific CD4+ T cells.

Some clones are missing from TCRdb's copy, which holds only in-frame ones; the method was immunoSEQ multiplex PCR. The sample comprises about 10,000 clones, about 73% of which are singletons, and around a fifth rests with the top ten. The receptor's source is a human donor with melanoma. Material for sequencing was cells from a culture (not recorded whether cultured in vitro).

The CDR3 nucleotides are TGTGCCAGCAGCTTAGCTCTACCACGCGTTGTAGCCCGGGAGCTGTTTTTT. This gives the protein CASSLALPRVVARELFF. The chain carries TRBV11-2 and TRBJ2-2, with no clear D. Trimming left V 1 base short and J 9 bases short, with 21 bases between. This CDR3 contains 17 residues. Germline V gene lookup returns CDR1 SGHAT and CDR2 FQNNGV. The full variable domain, with the rest looked up from reference TRBV11-2 and TRBJ2-2, is EAGVAQSPRYKIIEKRQSVAFWCNPISGHATLYWYQQILGQGPKLLIQFQNNGVVDDSQLPKDRFSAERLKGVDSTLKIQPAKLEDSAVYLCASSLALPRVVARELFFGEGSRLTVL.